This T cell receptor (beta chain) was observed in a study of blood T cell repertoires in COVID-19. Produced via immunoSEQ multiplex PCR; TCRdb's table is partial and in-frame only. The sample includes fewer than 85,000 clones, around 91% of them seen just once. The receptor's source is a human donor in a cohort sampled during active COVID-19. Sequencing used peripheral blood.

CDR3 amino acids: CASSLVRGHSYEQYF. The DNA of the CDR3 is TGTGCCAGCAGCTTAGTCAGGGGGCACTCCTACGAGCAGTACTTC. The chain recombines TRBV11-2 with TRBJ2-7; 8 nucleotides agree with TRBD1. Per germline, CDR1 SGHAT and CDR2 FQNNGV. V lost 1 base to trimming and J lost 0 bases; unmatched junction nucleotides: 2. The CDR3 is 15 residues long.